This T cell receptor beta chain was captured by sequencing in a study of cytomegalovirus exposure and HLA in healthy donors. Study-level findings and limits: Rare TCR sequences dominated, though some public TCRs recurred in many donors. Researchers reported in a later analysis that a missense DCLRE1C variant was tied to TCR beta V- and J-gene trimming.

The PCR made use of 60 Vbeta and 13 Jbeta primers. Repertoires were generated with immunoSEQ multiplex PCR, while TCRdb's copy carries only in-frame clones and drops some. This sample has roughly 150,000 clones, with about 79% found just once. A word on this clone: Its antigen is undetermined.

The V gene lost 0 bases and the J gene lost 4 bases, with 5 bases spanning the gap. Germline assignment: CDR1 SGHRS and CDR2 YFSETQ. This CDR3 spans 13 amino acids. Sequenced sample: PBMCs. The rearrangement links TRBV5-1 to TRBJ2-1; D unclear. The sequence derives from a male donor in good health and CMV-seronegative. The CDR3 reads CASSLETYNEQFF. CDR3 sequence (DNA): TGCGCCAGCAGCTTGGAAACTTACAATGAGCAGTTCTTC.